The present TCR beta chain was sequenced within a study of shared clonotypes between healthy human individuals. Across the study: The plates for each donor numbered three CD4 naive, three CD4 memory, two CD8 naive and one CD8 memory. Broader study findings: Among non-shared clonotypes, generation probabilities were lower than among those shared by all four donors. What rarefaction showed was incomplete sorted-subset sequencing despite large depth.

As for this clone: No antigen is known for it. The sample holds other DNA sequences that translate to the same CDR3.

It was into CD45RA+ naive and CD45RA-negative memory subsets that the CD4+ cells were split. Libraries were prepared by immunoSEQ multiplex PCR; TCRdb keeps only in-frame clonotypes and omits some of them. This sample yields approximately 2.3 million clones, of which 80% to 95% are seen a single time; 0.35% to 0.5% belongs to the top ten. Trimming pared 7 bases from V and 2 bases from J, leaving 9 bases between. There are 13 residues in the CDR3. The germline V gene encodes CDR1 MDHEN and CDR2 SYDVKM. The sequenced material came from naive CD4+ T cells from PBMCs. The sample's subset: CD45RA+ positively selected. The genes are TRBV28 and TRBJ1-5, with D hard to call. This TCR was sampled from a man in his late teens or twenties in good health. Some clones in this sample may be carry-over from other donors' samples. CDR3 bases: TGTGCCAGCACCCTTGGAGGCAATCAGCCCCAGCATTTT. It translates to CASTLGGNQPQHF.